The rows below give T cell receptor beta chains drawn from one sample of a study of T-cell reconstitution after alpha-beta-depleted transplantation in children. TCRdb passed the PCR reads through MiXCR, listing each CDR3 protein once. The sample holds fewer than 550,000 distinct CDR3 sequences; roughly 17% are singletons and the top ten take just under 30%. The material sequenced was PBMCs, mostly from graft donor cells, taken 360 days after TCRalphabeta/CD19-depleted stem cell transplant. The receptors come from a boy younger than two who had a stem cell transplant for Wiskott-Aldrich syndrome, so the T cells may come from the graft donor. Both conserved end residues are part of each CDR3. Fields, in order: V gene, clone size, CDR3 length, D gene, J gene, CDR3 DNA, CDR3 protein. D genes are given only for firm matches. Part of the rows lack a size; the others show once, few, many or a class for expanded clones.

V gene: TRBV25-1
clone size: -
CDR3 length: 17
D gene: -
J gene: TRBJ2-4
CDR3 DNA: TGTGCCAGCAGTGACAGTGGTGGCAGAGGGGCCAAAAACATTCAGTACTTC
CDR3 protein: CASSDSGGRGAKNIQYF

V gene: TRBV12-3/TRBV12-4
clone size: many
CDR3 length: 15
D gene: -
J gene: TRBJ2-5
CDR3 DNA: TGTGCCAGCAGTTTAGCGGGAGGAAGGGTTGAGACCCAGTACTTC
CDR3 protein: CASSLAGGRVETQYF

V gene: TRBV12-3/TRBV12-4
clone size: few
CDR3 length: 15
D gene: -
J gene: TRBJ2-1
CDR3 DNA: TGTGCCAGCAGCCAACTAGCCCCAAACTACAATGAGCAGTTCTTC
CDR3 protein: CASSQLAPNYNEQFF

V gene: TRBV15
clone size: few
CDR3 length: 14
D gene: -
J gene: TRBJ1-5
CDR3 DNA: TGTGCCACCAGCAGAGGACAGTACAATCAGCCCCAGCATTTT
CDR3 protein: CATSRGQYNQPQHF

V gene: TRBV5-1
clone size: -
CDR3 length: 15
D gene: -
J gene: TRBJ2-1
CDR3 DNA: TGCGCCAGCAGCCTCCTTGCGATACAGGGCGATGAGCAGTTCTTC
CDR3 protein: CASSLLAIQGDEQFF

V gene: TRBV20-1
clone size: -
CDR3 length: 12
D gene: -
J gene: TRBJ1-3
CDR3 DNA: TGCAGTGCTCGGACGGGAAGTGACACCATATATTTT
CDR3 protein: CSARTGSDTIYF

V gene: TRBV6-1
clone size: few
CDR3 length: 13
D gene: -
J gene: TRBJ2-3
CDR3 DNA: TGTGCCAGCAGCTGGACTGATACAGATACGCAGTATTTT
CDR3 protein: CASSWTDTDTQYF

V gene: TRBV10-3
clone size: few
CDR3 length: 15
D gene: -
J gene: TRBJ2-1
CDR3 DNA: TGTGCCATCAGTGTGTTGCCGGGGACCTACAATGAGCAGTTCTTC
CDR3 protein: CAISVLPGTYNEQFF

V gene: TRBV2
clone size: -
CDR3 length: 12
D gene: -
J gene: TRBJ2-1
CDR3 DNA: TGTGCCAGCAGTGAACTTTACAATGAGCAGTTCTTC
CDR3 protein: CASSELYNEQFF

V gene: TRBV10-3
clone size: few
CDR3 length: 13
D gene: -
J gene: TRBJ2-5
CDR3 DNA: TGTGCCATCACAGCCGGCTGGCAAGAGACCCAGTACTTC
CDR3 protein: CAITAGWQETQYF

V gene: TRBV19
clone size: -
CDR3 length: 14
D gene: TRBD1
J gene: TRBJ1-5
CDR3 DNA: TGTGCCAGTAGTGTGGGACAGGGATATCAGCCCCAGCATTTT
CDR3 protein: CASSVGQGYQPQHF

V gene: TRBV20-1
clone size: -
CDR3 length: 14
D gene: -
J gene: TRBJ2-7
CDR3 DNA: TGCAGTGCCCGTCCCGGTGACAGACCCTACGATCAGTACTTC
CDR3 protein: CSARPGDRPYDQYF

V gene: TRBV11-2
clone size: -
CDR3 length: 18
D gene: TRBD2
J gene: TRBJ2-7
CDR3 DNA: TGTGCCAGCAGCTTATTTACGGGACTAGCGGTAAGCTCCTACGAGCAGTACTTC
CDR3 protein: CASSLFTGLAVSSYEQYF

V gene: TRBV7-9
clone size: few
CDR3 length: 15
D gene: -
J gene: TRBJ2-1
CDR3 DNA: TGTGCCAGCAGCTTAGTCGGCAGTGACTACAATGAGCAGTTCTTC
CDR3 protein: CASSLVGSDYNEQFF

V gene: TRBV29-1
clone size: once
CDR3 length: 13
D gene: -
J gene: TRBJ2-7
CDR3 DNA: TGCAGCGTTTCCGCCGGACTTACCTACGAGCAGTACTTC
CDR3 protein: CSVSAGLTYEQYF

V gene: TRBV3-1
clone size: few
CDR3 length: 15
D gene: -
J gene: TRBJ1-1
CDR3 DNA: TGTGCCAGCAGCCGAGGGGGGAATGGCGGCACTGAAGCTTTCTTT
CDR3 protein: CASSRGGNGGTEAFF

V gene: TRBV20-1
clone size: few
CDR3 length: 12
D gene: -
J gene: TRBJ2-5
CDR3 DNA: TGCAGTGCTATCAACCCAAAAGAGACCCAGTACTTC
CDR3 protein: CSAINPKETQYF

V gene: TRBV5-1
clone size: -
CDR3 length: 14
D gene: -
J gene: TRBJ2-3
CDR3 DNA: TGCGCCAGCAGCTTGAGTAGCGCCACAGATACGCAGTATTTT
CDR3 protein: CASSLSSATDTQYF

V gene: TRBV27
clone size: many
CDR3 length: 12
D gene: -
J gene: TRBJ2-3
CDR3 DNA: TGTGCCAGCAGCTTCCGTCGGGATACGCAGTATTTT
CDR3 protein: CASSFRRDTQYF

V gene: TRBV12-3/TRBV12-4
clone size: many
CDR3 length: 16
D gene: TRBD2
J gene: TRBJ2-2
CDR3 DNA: TGTGCCAGCAGTAGAATAGCGGGGATCCTCACCGGGGAGCTGTTTTTT
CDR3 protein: CASSRIAGILTGELFF

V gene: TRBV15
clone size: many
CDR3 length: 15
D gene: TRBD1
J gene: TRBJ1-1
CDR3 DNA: TGTGCCACCAGCCCGTTCCCGCACAGGGGGACTGAAGCTTTCTTT
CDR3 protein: CATSPFPHRGTEAFF

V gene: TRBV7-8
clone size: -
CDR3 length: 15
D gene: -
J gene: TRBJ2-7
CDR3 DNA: TGTGCCAGCAGCTTTTCGGGTACAAGCTCCTACGAGCAGTACTTC
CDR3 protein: CASSFSGTSSYEQYF

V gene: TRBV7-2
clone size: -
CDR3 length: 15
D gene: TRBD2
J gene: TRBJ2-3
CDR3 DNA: TGTGCCAGCAGCGTTAGCGGGGGGAGCACAGATACGCAGTATTTT
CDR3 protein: CASSVSGGSTDTQYF

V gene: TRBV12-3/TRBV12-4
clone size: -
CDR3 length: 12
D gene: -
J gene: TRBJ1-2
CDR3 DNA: TGTGCCATCCAAATGGGGTCCTATGGCTACACCTTC
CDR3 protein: CAIQMGSYGYTF

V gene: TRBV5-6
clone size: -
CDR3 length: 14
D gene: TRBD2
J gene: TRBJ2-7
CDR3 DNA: TGTGCCAGCAGCTGGGGGGGGTCCAGCTACGAGCAGTACTTC
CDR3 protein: CASSWGGSSYEQYF

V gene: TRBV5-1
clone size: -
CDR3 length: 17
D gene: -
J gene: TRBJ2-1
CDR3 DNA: TGCGCCAGCAGCTTGAGGGGCGGGGACCCGCATTACAATGAGCAGTTCTTC
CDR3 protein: CASSLRGGDPHYNEQFF

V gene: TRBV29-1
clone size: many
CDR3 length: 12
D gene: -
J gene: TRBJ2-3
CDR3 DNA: TGCAGCGTTGAGGCCCAGCTAGATACGCAGTATTTT
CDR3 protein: CSVEAQLDTQYF

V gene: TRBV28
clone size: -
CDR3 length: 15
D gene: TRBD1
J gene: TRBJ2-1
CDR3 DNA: TGTGCCAGCAGGCCTTCACAGGGGGCCATGGGTGAGCAGTTCTTC
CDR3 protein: CASRPSQGAMGEQFF

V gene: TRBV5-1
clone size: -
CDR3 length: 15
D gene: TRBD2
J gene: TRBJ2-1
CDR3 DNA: TGCGCCAGCAGCTTGGGAAGGACTAGCGGGGGAGAGCAGTTCTTC
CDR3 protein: CASSLGRTSGGEQFF

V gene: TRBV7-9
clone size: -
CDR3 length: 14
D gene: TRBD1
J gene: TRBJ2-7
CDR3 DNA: TGTGCCAGCAGCCGGACAGGGGGCCGCTACGAGCAGTACTTC
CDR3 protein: CASSRTGGRYEQYF

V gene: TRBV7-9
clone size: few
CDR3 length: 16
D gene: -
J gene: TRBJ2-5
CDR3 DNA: TGTGCCAGCAGCTCGACGGAGTTCTTCCACCAAGAGACCCAGTACTTC
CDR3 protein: CASSSTEFFHQETQYF

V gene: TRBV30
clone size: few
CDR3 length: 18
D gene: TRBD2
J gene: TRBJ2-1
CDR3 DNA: TGTGCCTGGGGACAAGGAATCGGGGCGGGAGTGACCTACAATGAGCAGTTCTTC
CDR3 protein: CAWGQGIGAGVTYNEQFF

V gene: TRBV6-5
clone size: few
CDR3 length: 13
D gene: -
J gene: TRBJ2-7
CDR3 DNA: TGTGCCAGCAGTTACGGTTTGGTTGGAGAGCAGTACTTC
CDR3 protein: CASSYGLVGEQYF